These T cell receptor beta chains were read from a single sample in a study of blood T cell repertoires in COVID-19. Clones were sequenced by immunoSEQ multiplex PCR, and TCRdb holds only the in-frame ones, with some missing. The repertoire includes around 70,000 clones, approximately 86% of them detected once, and roughly 4% sits in the top ten. The material sequenced was peripheral blood. Source of these receptors: a man aged 50 to 59 with acute or convalescent COVID-19. CDR3s include the opening cysteine and the closing phenylalanine or tryptophan. Fields, in order: V gene, clone size, D gene, J gene, CDR3 DNA, CDR3 protein. D genes are given only for firm matches. Clone size, where shown, is once, few, many, or a class for clones that have expanded.

>TRBV19|-|TRBD1|TRBJ2-7
TGTGCCAGTAGTGCCCAGGGGGCGGTACTCTACGAGCAGTACTTC
CASSAQGAVLYEQYF
>TRBV9|-|TRBD2|TRBJ2-7
TGTGCCAGCAGCGTAAAGGGCGGGAGAGGTGAGCAGCAGTACTTC
CASSVKGGRGEQQYF
>TRBV10-3|-|-|TRBJ2-7
TGTGCCATCAGTGAGCGGGAAAACTTGAACGAGCAGTACTTC
CAISERENLNEQYF
>TRBV12-3/TRBV12-4|-|TRBD1|TRBJ1-6
TGTGCCAGCAGTCGACAGGGTAATTCACCCCTCCACTTT
CASSRQGNSPLHF
>TRBV10-3|-|-|TRBJ1-1
TGTGCCACCACCCCGCGCGAGGGATACACTGAAGCTTTCTTT
CATTPREGYTEAFF
>TRBV3-1/TRBV3-2|-|TRBD1|TRBJ1-6
TGTGCCAGCAGCCAAGATCTACTCCGACAGGGGGATTCACCCCTCCACTTT
CASSQDLLRQGDSPLHF
>TRBV3-1/TRBV3-2|-|TRBD2|TRBJ2-2
TGTGCCAGCAGCGACGGGGGGGCCTTTATCGGGGAGCTGTTTTTT
CASSDGGAFIGELFF
>TRBV9|-|-|TRBJ1-4
TGTGCCAGCAGCGTAGATCAGGGCTGGGGTGAAAAACTGTTTTTT
CASSVDQGWGEKLFF
>TRBV4-1|-|TRBD1|TRBJ2-2
TGCGCCAGCAGCCAAGATTATGGACAGGGGCCCGGGGAGCTGTTTTTT
CASSQDYGQGPGELFF
>TRBV11-1|few|TRBD1|TRBJ2-7
TGTGCCAGCAGTCCGACAGGGACGGACGAGCAGTACTTC
CASSPTGTDEQYF
>TRBV2|once|-|TRBJ2-2
TGTGCCAGCAGTGAGTCGGGAGTTCGCACCGGGGAGCTGTTTTTT
CASSESGVRTGELFF
>TRBV27|-|-|TRBJ1-1
TGTGCCAGCAGTTTATACAGGGAGGGATACACTGAAGCTTTCTTT
CASSLYREGYTEAFF
>TRBV7-9|-|TRBD1|TRBJ1-2
TGTGCCAGCAGCCAATGGGACAGGGAGAGCTATGGCTACACCTTC
CASSQWDRESYGYTF
>TRBV7-9|-|TRBD1|TRBJ1-5
TGTGCCAGCAGCTTAGGACAGGGGAATCAGCCCCAGCATTTT
CASSLGQGNQPQHF
>TRBV5-4|-|-|TRBJ2-1
TGTGCCAGCAGCCGCTCTATAACCCCCGACAATGAGCAGTTCTTC
CASSRSITPDNEQFF
>TRBV9|few|TRBD1|TRBJ1-5
TGTGCCAGCAGTCCAGGGACAGGTCATCAGCCCCAGCATTTT
CASSPGTGHQPQHF
>TRBV5-1|-|TRBD2|TRBJ2-3
TGCGCCAGCAGCTTGGGACTAGCGGTCACAGATACGCAGTATTTT
CASSLGLAVTDTQYF
>TRBV5-8|-|-|TRBJ1-5
TGTGCCAGCAGCGGAGAGCAGCCCCAGCATTTT
CASSGEQPQHF
>TRBV6-5|-|TRBD1|TRBJ2-1
TGTGCCAGCAGTTCTTACAGGGGGAATGAGCAGTTCTTC
CASSSYRGNEQFF
>TRBV2|-|TRBD1|TRBJ1-5
TGTACCAGCAGTGAAAGCAGGGGGCCCCAGCCCCAGCATTTT
CTSSESRGPQPQHF
>TRBV19|-|-|TRBJ2-7
TGTGCCAGTAGTATTTCGTTGGGGCCCTTATCCTACGAGCAGTACTTC
CASSISLGPLSYEQYF
>TRBV4-2|-|-|TRBJ1-1
TGTGCCAGCAGCCAAGGAATCGGGTTGAACACTGAAGCTTTCTTT
CASSQGIGLNTEAFF
>TRBV7-9|-|TRBD2|TRBJ2-3
TGTGCCAGCAGCTCCAGGACTAGCGGCACAGATACGCAGTATTTT
CASSSRTSGTDTQYF
>TRBV28|-|TRBD1|TRBJ2-3
TGTGCCAGCAGTAAATCAGGGGGCGGAGGAGATACGCAGTATTTT
CASSKSGGGGDTQYF
>TRBV27|once|TRBD2|TRBJ2-3
TGTGCCAGCAGTTTAGGACTAGCCGCAGATACGCAGTATTTT
CASSLGLAADTQYF
>TRBV4-1|-|-|TRBJ2-1
TGCGCCAGCAGCCACGGGGTCAGCTCCTACAATGAGCAGTTCTTC
CASSHGVSSYNEQFF
>TRBV21-1|-|-|TRBJ1-2
TGTGCCAGCAGCCGGACAGGGAAAGCTAGGGGCTACACCTTC
CASSRTGKARGYTF
>TRBV18|-|TRBD2|TRBJ2-7
TGTGCCAGCTCACCAAGAGCGGGAGGGTCGCACGAGCAGTACTTC
CASSPRAGGSHEQYF
>TRBV5-4|few|-|TRBJ2-7
TGTGCCAGCAGCTTGAGGGGCAACTCCTACGAGCAGTACTTC
CASSLRGNSYEQYF
>TRBV19|-|TRBD1|TRBJ1-4
TGTGCCAGTCTAGCAGGGACAGGGGAAGAAAAACTGTTTTTT
CASLAGTGEEKLFF
>TRBV2|-|TRBD2|TRBJ2-7
TGTGCCAGCATGGGGTGGGGAGGGCTAGACGCCTACGAGCAGTACTTC
CASMGWGGLDAYEQYF
>TRBV12-3/TRBV12-4|-|-|TRBJ1-2
TGTGCCAGCAGTTTAGCAGCGGGTGGCTACACCTTC
CASSLAAGGYTF
>TRBV27|-|TRBD2|TRBJ2-1
TGTGCCAGCGGGTTCTTCGCGGGAGGCGGCGATGAGCAGTTCTTC
CASGFFAGGGDEQFF
>TRBV9|-|-|TRBJ2-3
TGTGCCAGCAGCTTTGACATCGGGGGCACAGATACGCAGTATTTT
CASSFDIGGTDTQYF
>TRBV7-9|-|-|TRBJ1-5
TGTGCCAGCAGCAACGTTCAGGGCGAGAGGCAGCCCCAGCATTTT
CASSNVQGERQPQHF
>TRBV19|-|-|TRBJ1-6
TGTGCCAGTAGTCCAGGGGACCAATCACCCCTCCACTTT
CASSPGDQSPLHF
>TRBV5-8|-|-|TRBJ1-5
TGTGCCAGCAGCTTGTTAGGGCAGGGGTTTGGGAGCAATCAGCCCCAGCATTTT
CASSLLGQGFGSNQPQHF
>TRBV28|-|TRBD1|TRBJ1-6
TGTGCCAGCAGGTATTCCGGGACAGATAATTCACCCCTCCACTTT
CASRYSGTDNSPLHF
>TRBV7-3|-|-|TRBJ2-1
TGTGCCAGCAGCTCAAAGCGGAGCTCCTACAATGAGCAGTTCTTC
CASSSKRSSYNEQFF
>TRBV7-3|-|TRBD1|TRBJ2-7
TGTGCCAGCAGCTCCGGACAGGGGGCGAGCGAGCAGTACTTC
CASSSGQGASEQYF
>TRBV6-5|-|-|TRBJ2-5
TGTGCCAGCAGTTACGTCGCGGGGACTGCACAAGAGACCCAGTACTTC
CASSYVAGTAQETQYF
>TRBV5-4|-|-|TRBJ2-1
TGTGCCAGCAGTGACGGGAGTGGGAATGAGCAGTTCTTC
CASSDGSGNEQFF
>TRBV15|-|TRBD1|TRBJ2-3
TGTGCCACCGTCCGGGACAGAGGGCCAGATACGCAGTATTTT
CATVRDRGPDTQYF
>TRBV20-1|-|-|TRBJ2-2
TGCAGTGCTATTTCTCGGGGGGAGCTGTTTTTT
CSAISRGELFF
>TRBV6-5|-|-|TRBJ1-5
TGTGCCAGCAGCCCCCCCGGGGGTCGGGATCAGCCCCAGCATTTT
CASSPPGGRDQPQHF
>TRBV7-9|-|-|TRBJ1-5
TGTGCCAGCAGCCAGACAGGACGACAGCCCCAGCATTTT
CASSQTGRQPQHF
>TRBV5-1|-|-|TRBJ1-2
TGCGCCAGCAGCTTGGACGTCGGGAGCTATGGCTACACCTTC
CASSLDVGSYGYTF
>TRBV20-1|-|-|TRBJ1-2
TGCAGTGCTAGTGTATCTAACTATGGCTACACCTTC
CSASVSNYGYTF
>TRBV25-1|-|-|TRBJ2-1
TGTGCCAGCAGGGGAGGGGGGCTCTCCTACAATGAGCAGTTCTTC
CASRGGGLSYNEQFF
>TRBV29-1|once|TRBD1|TRBJ2-5
TGCAGCGTTGAAGTCTCTACAGGGGTTGAGACCCAGTACTTC
CSVEVSTGVETQYF
>TRBV5-4|-|TRBD1|TRBJ2-2
TGTGCCAGCAGCTTGCTGGACAGGGGTGCCACCGGGGAGCTGTTTTTT
CASSLLDRGATGELFF
>TRBV11-2|-|-|TRBJ1-1
TGTGCCAGCAGCTTAGAGCGAGGCACTGAAGCTTTCTTT
CASSLERGTEAFF
>TRBV19|few|TRBD1|TRBJ1-2
TGTGCCAGTAGTCTACCGGGACAGGGTAGGGGTGGCTACACCTTC
CASSLPGQGRGGYTF
>TRBV5-5|-|-|TRBJ1-2
TGTGCCAGCAGCTCGACGGCCGGACAGCGTTCCCTCTATGGCTACACCTTC
CASSSTAGQRSLYGYTF
>TRBV5-6|-|-|TRBJ1-2
TGTGCCAGCAGCTCCAGAGACAGAAACTATGGCTACACCTTC
CASSSRDRNYGYTF
>TRBV28|-|-|TRBJ1-6
TGTGCCAGCCGTTCGTCGGTTGCGTCACCCCTCCACTTT
CASRSSVASPLHF
>TRBV11-2|-|-|TRBJ2-2
TGTGCCAGCAGCTTTATGGCTGGGTATAGCTCCGGGGAGCTGTTTTTT
CASSFMAGYSSGELFF
>TRBV27|-|TRBD1|TRBJ1-1
TGTGCCAGCAGTTCCCGGACAGGGGGCTACGGTGAAGCTTTCTTT
CASSSRTGGYGEAFF
>TRBV2|-|-|TRBJ1-6
TGTGCCAGCAGAATGAACCGGGAGATAAATTCACCCCTCCACTTT
CASRMNREINSPLHF
>TRBV5-6|-|-|TRBJ1-1
TGTGCCAGCAGCTACTCAGACAGTCAAGCTTTCTTT
CASSYSDSQAFF